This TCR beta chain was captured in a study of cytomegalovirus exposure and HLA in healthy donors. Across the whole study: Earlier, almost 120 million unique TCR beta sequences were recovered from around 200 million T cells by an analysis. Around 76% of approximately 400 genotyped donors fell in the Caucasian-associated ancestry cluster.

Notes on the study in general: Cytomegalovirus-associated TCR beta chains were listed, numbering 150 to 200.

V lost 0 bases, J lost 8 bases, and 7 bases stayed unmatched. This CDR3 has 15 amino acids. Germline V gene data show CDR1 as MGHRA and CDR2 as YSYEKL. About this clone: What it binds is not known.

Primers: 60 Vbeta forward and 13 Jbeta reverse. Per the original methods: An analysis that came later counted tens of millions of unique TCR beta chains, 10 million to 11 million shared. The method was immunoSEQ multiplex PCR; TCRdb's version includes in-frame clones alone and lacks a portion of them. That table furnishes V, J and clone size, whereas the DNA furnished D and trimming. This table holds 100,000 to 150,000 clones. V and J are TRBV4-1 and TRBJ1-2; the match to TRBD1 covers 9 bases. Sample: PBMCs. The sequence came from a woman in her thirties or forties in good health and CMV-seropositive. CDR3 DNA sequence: TGCGCCAGCAGCCAAGATGGGACAGGGCCGGAGGGCTACACCTTC. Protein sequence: CASSQDGTGPEGYTF.